Described below is a single T cell receptor beta chain sequence and its context. Its antigen is unidentified. The CDR3 end lies 3 residues beyond the end of the read and is filled in from the germline J gene. The CDR3 totals 16 residues. V shed 6 bases, J shed 1 base, and the junction held 7 bases outside the gene matches. Germline V CDR1 and CDR2: DFQATT, SNEGSKA (reference sequence). This sample stems from a study of T cell clonality in common variable immunodeficiency. Study-wide findings and caveats: Shared TCRbeta clones were fewer between CVID subjects than controls.

Patients and controls were mostly of Caucasian heritage. Some clones are missing from TCRdb's copy, which holds only in-frame ones; the method was immunoSEQ multiplex PCR. The sample presents about 43,000 clones, none singletons. The clonotype was recovered from a person between 18 and 75 years old in good health. The sample taken for sequencing was peripheral blood mononuclear cells. The rearrangement joins TRBV20-1 to TRBJ2-7; TRBD2 matches at 15 bases. The CDR3 region is CSATGTSGGRSYEQYF. Partial CDR3 DNA: TGCAGTGCCACCGGGACTAGCGGGGGGCGTTCCTACGAG.